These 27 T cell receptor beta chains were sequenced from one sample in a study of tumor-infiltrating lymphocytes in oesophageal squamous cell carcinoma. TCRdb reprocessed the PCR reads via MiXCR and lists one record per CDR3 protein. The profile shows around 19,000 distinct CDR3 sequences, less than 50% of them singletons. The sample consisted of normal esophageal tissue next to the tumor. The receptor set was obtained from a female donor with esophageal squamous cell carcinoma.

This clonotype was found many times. CDR3 protein: CASSLQGLTNEKLFF. The CDR3 nucleotides are TGTGCCAGCAGTTTACAGGGTTTAACTAATGAAAAACTGTTTTTT. The chain combines TRBV27 with TRBJ1-4, with D possibly being TRBD1 (5 bases). The CDR3 runs 15 residues. The germline V gene has CDR1 MNHEY and CDR2 SMNVEV (reference sequence). The V end was cut by 2 bases, the J end by 1 base, with 8 bases between. Based on the CDR3 plus reference TRBV27 and TRBJ1-4, the full variable domain is EAQVTQNPRYLITVTGKKLTVTCSQNMNHEYMSWYRQDPGLGLRQIYYSMNVEVTDKGDVPEGYKVSRKEKRNFPLILESPSPNQTSLYFCASSLQGLTNEKLFFGSGTQLSVL.

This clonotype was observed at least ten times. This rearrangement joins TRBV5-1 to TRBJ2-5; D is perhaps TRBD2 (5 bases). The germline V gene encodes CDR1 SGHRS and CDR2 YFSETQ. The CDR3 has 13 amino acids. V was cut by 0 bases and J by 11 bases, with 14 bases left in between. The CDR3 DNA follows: TGCGCCAGCAGCTTGGACGGGGTTGAGGAGCAGTACTTC. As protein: CASSLDGVEEQYF.

The CDR3 is CASSFRGRRQETQYF. The CDR3 nucleotides are TGTGCCAGCAGTTTCCGAGGTCGTCGGCAAGAGACCCAGTACTTC. The chain couples TRBV12-3 or TRBV12-4 to TRBJ2-5, with D unclear. Trimming took 3 bases from V and 2 from J, leaving 13 bases between them. The CDR3 runs to 15 residues.

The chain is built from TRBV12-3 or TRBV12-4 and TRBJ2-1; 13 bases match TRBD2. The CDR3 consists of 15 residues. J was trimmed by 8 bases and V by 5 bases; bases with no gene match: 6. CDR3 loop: CASSQGLAGAHEQFF. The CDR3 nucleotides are TGTGCCAGCAGTCAAGGACTAGCGGGAGCACATGAGCAGTTCTTC.

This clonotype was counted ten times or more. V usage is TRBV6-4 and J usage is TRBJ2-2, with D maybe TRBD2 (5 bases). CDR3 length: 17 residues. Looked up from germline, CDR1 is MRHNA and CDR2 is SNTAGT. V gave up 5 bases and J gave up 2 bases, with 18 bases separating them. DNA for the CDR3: TGTGCCAGCAGTCGGTTTGGGTCGGGATCAAACACCGGGGAGCTGTTTTTT. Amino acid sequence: CASSRFGSGSNTGELFF.

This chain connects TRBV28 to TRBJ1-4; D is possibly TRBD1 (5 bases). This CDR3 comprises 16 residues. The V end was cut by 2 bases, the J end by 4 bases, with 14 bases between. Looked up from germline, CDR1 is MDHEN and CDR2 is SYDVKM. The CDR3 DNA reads TGTGCCAGCAGTTTAATTTCCGGGGCCATTAATGAAAAACTGTTTTTT. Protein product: CASSLISGAINEKLFF.

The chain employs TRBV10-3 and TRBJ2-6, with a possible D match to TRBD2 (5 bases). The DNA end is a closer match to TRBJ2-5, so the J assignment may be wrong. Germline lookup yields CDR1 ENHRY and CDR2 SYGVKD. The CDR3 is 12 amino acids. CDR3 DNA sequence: TGTGCCATCAGTGCACTAGGGGAGACCCAGTACTTC. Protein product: CAISALGETQYF.

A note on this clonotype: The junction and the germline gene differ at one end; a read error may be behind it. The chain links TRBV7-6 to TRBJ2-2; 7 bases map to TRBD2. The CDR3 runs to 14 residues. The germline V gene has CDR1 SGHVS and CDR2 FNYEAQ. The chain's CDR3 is CASSPGGRTGELFF. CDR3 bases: TGTGCTAGCAGCCCCGGGGGGAGGACCGGGGAGCTGTTTTTT.

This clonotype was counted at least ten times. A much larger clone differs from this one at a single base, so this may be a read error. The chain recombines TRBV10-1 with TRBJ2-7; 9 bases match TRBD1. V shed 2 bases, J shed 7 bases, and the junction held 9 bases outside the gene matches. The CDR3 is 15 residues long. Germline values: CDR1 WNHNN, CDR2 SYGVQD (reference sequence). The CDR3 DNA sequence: TGCGCCAGCAGTGAGACAGGGGGCGCAAAGGATGAGCAGTACTTC. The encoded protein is CASSETGGAKDEQYF.

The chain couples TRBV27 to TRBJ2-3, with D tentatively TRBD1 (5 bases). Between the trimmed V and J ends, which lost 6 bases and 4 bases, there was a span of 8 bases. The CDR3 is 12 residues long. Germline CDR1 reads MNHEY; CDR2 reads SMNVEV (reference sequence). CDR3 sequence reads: CASSPGSDTQYF. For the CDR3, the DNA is TGTGCCAGCAGCCCAGGGTCAGATACGCAGTATTTT.

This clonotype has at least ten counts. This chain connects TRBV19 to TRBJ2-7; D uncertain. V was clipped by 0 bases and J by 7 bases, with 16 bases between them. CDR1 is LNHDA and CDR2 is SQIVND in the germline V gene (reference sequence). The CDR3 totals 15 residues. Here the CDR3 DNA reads TGTGCCAGTAGTATAGATCTCGTCTTCCAAGGGGAGCAGTACTTC. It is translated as CASSIDLVFQGEQYF.

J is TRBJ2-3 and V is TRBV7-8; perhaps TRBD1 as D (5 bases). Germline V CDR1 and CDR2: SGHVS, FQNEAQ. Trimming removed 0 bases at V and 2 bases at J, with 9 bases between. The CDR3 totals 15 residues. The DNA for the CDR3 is TGTGCCAGCAGCTTAGCAGGGGCTGTCACAGATACGCAGTATTTT. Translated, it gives CASSLAGAVTDTQYF.

As DNA, the CDR3 is TGTGCCTGGGCCCCGACAGGGGAAAGAGGCGAGCAGTACTTC. Its protein product is CAWAPTGERGEQYF. The rearrangement uses TRBV30 and TRBJ2-4, with 8 bases identical to TRBD1. With the DNA end fitting TRBJ2-7 better, the J assignment may be wrong. There are 14 residues in the CDR3. Per germline, CDR1 GTSNPN and CDR2 SVGIG (reference sequence).

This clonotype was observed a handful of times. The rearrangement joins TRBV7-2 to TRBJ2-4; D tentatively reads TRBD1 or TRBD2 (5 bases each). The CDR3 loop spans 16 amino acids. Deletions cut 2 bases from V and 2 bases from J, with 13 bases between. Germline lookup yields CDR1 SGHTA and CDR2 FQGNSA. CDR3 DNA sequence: TGTGCCAGCAGCTTAACGGGGCAAAGCACCAAAAACATTCAGTACTTC. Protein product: CASSLTGQSTKNIQYF.

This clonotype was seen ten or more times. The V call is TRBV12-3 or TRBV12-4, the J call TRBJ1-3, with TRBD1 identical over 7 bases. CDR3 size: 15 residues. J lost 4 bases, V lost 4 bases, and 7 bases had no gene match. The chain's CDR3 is CASSYRGGTGNTIYF. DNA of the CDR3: TGTGCCAGCAGTTACCGAGGGGGCACGGGAAACACCATATATTTT.

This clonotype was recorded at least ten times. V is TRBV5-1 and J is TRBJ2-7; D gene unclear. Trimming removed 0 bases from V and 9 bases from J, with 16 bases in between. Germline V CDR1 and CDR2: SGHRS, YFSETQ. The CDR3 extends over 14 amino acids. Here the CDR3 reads CASSLDIFRTGQYF. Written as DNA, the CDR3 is TGCGCCAGCAGCTTGGATATTTTCCGAACGGGGCAGTACTTC.

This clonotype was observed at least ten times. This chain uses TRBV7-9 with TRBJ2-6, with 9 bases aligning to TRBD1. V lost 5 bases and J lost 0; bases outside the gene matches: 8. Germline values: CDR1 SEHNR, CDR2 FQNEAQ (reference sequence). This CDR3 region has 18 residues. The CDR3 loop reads CASSGERDRVSGANVLTF. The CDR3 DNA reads TGTGCCAGCAGCGGAGAACGGGACAGGGTCTCTGGGGCCAACGTCCTGACTTTC.

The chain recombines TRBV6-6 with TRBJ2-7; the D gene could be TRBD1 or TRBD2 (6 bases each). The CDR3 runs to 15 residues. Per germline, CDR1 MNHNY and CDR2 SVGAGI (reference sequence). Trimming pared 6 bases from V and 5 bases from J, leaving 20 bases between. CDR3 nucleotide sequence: TGTGCCAGCAGATCCGGTCGGCAGGGGAGGAACGAGCAGTACTTC. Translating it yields CASRSGRQGRNEQYF.

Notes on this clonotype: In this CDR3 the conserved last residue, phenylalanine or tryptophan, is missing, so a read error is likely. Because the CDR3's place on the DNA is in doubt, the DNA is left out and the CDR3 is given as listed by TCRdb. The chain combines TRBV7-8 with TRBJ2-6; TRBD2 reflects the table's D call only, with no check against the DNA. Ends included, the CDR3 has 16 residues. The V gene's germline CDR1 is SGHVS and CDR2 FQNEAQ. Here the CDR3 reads CASSFTSGTGEQFFGA.

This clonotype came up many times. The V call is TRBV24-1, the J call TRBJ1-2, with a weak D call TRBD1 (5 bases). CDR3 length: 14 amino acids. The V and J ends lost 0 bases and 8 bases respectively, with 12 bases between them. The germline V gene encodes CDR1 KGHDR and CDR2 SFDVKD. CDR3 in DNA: TGTGCCACCAGTGATTTGAGGTCAGGGCGAGGCTACACCTTC. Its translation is CATSDLRSGRGYTF.

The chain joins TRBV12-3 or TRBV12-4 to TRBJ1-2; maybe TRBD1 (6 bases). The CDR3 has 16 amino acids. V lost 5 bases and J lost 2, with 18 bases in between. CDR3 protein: CASSLGRNRVNYGYTF. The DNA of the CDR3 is TGTGCCAGCAGTCTGGGAAGGAACAGGGTAAACTATGGCTACACCTTC.

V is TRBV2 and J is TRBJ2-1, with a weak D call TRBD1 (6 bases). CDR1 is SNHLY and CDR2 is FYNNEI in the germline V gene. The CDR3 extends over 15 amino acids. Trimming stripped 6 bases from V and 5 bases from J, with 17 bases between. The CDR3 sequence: CASRATGSPNNEQFF. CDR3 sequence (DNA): TGTGCCAGCAGGGCTACAGGGTCCCCGAACAATGAGCAGTTCTTC.

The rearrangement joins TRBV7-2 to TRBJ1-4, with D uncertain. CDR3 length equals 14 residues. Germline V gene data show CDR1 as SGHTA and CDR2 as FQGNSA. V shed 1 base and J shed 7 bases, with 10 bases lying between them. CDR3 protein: CASSLGASGEKLFF. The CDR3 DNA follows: TGTGCCAGCAGCTTAGGGGCGTCTGGTGAAAAACTGTTTTTT.

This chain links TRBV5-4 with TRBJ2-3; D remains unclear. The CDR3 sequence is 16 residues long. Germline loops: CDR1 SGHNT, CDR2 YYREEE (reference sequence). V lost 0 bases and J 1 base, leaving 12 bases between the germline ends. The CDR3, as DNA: TGTGCCAGCAGCTTGGAGGCTCACCCGGGCACAGATACGCAGTATTTT. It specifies CASSLEAHPGTDTQYF.

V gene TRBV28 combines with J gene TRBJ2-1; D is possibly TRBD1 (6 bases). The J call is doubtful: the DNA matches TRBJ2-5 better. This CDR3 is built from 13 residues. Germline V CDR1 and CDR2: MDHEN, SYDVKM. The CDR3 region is CASSWAGAETQYF. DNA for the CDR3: TGTGCCAGCAGTTGGGCAGGGGCAGAGACCCAGTACTTC.

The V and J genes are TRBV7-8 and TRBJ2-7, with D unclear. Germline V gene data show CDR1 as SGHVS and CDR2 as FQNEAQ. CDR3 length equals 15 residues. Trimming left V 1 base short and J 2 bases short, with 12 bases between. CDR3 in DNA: TGTGCCAGCAGCTTAGGTTCCAGTGGGCCCTACGAGCAGTACTTC. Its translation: CASSLGSSGPYEQYF.

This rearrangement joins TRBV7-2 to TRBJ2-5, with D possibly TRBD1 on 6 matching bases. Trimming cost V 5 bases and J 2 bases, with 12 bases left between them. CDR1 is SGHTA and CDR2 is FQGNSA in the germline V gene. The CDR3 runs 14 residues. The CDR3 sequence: CASSSGQRQETQYF. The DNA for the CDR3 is TGTGCCAGCAGCAGTGGACAGCGACAAGAGACCCAGTACTTC.